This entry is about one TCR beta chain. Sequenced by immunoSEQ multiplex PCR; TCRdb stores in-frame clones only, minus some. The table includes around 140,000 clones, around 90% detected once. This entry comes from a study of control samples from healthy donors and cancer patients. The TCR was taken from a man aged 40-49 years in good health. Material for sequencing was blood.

In DNA form, the CDR3 reads TGTGCCAGCAGCCCTTCACTCGGGGCGGGGAGCTCCTACGAGCAGTACTTC. Protein sequence: CASSPSLGAGSSYEQYF. V usage is TRBV4-2 and J usage is TRBJ2-7, with D possibly TRBD2 on 6 matching bases. CDR1 is LGHNA, CDR2 YNFKEQ, per germline. CDR3 length equals 17 residues. V dropped 4 bases and J dropped 0 bases, with 19 bases sitting between them.